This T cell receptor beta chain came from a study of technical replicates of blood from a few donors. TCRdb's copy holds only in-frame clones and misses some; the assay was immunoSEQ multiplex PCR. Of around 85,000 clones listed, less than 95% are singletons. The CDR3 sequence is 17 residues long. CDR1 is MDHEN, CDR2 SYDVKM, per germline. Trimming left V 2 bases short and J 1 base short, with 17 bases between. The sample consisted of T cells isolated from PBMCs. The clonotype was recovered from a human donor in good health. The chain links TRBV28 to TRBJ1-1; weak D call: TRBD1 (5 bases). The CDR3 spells CASSLVGRGKGNTEAFF. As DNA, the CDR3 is TGTGCCAGCAGTTTAGTGGGACGGGGGAAGGGGAACACTGAAGCTTTCTTT.